This T cell receptor (beta chain) was sequenced during a study of metastatic and nonmetastatic thyroid tumors. Study as a whole: Repertoires were compared across blood and tumor or nodule tissue from malignant and benign thyroid patients.

Study outcomes and limitations: Malignant thyroid tumors reportedly exceeded benign nodules significantly in TCR beta diversity, with the difference appearing in blood and tumor.

This CDR3 region has 14 residues. The V segment lost 6 bases and the J segment 8 bases; nucleotides outside the gene matches: 11. Germline V gives CDR1 MNHNS, CDR2 SASEGT. Patients underwent thyroid surgery, and none had received any treatment before it. This clone was seen ten or more times. As yet, its antigen is unknown. The authors' processing: The study took CDR3 differences across clinicopathological groups and made a distant-metastasis classifier for papillary thyroid cancer from them. Using MiXCR, TCRdb reanalyzed the PCR reads. These V and J calls rely on TCRdb rather than the paper's analysis. The data contain around 4,900 clones, around 21% of them seen just once; the ten biggest clones take up roughly a fifth.

The chain carries TRBV6-1 and TRBJ1-2, with TRBD1 matching 8 bases. The receptor's source is a male donor with papillary thyroid cancer or a benign thyroid nodule (not recorded which). Some clones in this sample may be carry-over from other donors' samples. Sequencing input: tumor tissue. The CDR3 nucleotides are TGTGCCAGCAGACCCTCAGGGGGCGCCGGGGGCTACACCTTC. Translating gives CASRPSGGAGGYTF.